The 23 T cell receptor beta chains listed next were all sequenced from one sample in a study of blood T cell repertoires in COVID-19. The method was immunoSEQ multiplex PCR; TCRdb's version includes in-frame clones alone and lacks a portion of them. Among 360,000 or so clones listed, 88% were seen once. What was sequenced was PBMCs or T cells enriched from blood (not recorded which). Receptor source: a woman in her twenties or thirties who had been exposed to COVID-19.

This sequence joins TRBV10-3 and TRBJ1-5; no definite D call. The CDR3 extends over 14 amino acids. CDR1 is ENHRY and CDR2 is SYGVKD in the germline V gene. V was cut by 3 bases and J by 2 bases, with 8 bases left in between. For the CDR3, the DNA is TGTGCCATCAGTGATGCGGTCGGCAATCAGCCCCAGCATTTT. Protein product: CAISDAVGNQPQHF.

This clone occurred once. A read error may produce the germline difference seen at one junction end. The chain employs TRBV7-2 and TRBJ2-3, with TRBD2 matching 9 bases. CDR3 size: 15 residues. The V gene's germline CDR1 is SGHTA and CDR2 FQGNSA. The CDR3 bases are TGTGCCAGCAGCGGAGGGGGGACTAGCAAAGATACGCAGTATTTT. Translating it yields CASSGGGTSKDTQYF.

The chain uses TRBV11-2 and TRBJ2-5, with no clear D. The ends were cut back, 1 base at V and 1 base at J, with 10 bases in the middle. The CDR3 runs 15 residues. Germline CDR1 and CDR2: SGHAT and FQNNGV. For the CDR3, the DNA is TGTGCCAGCAGCTTAGGAGTGTCGTTCCAAGAGACCCAGTACTTC. This gives the protein CASSLGVSFQETQYF.

The rearrangement links TRBV28 to TRBJ1-2, with D unclear. Germline V CDR1 and CDR2: MDHEN, SYDVKM. This CDR3 is 11 amino acids long. V lost 5 bases and J 2 bases, leaving 3 bases between the germline ends. CDR3 region: CASSQNYGYTF. CDR3 nucleotide sequence: TGTGCCAGCAGTCAGAACTATGGCTACACCTTC.

The CDR3, as DNA: TGTGCCAGCAGCCAAGGAGTAGTCAACCCCTATGGCTACACCTTC. Residues: CASSQGVVNPYGYTF. The chain has TRBV3-1 (or the pseudogene TRBV3-2) and TRBJ1-2, with D unresolved. CDR3 length equals 15 residues. The germline V and J ends were trimmed by 1 base and 4 bases, with 13 bases remaining between them. From germline, CDR1 is LGHDT and CDR2 YNNKEL (reference sequence).

The V and J genes are TRBV27 and TRBJ2-3, with 7 nucleotides matching TRBD2. Trimming at V came to 5 bases and at J to 2 bases, leaving 10 bases not matched to a gene. Germline V gene data show CDR1 as MNHEY and CDR2 as SMNVEV (reference sequence). The CDR3 covers 16 residues. CDR3 DNA: TGTGCCAGCAGTCCTGCCCTAGCGGACTTCACAGATACGCAGTATTTT. Its translation is CASSPALADFTDTQYF.

This clone was observed once. The chain links TRBV27 to TRBJ1-2, with 10 bases lining up with TRBD1. Germline V lookup: CDR1 MNHEY, CDR2 SMNVEV (reference sequence). The V and J ends lost 5 bases and 3 bases, in that order; junction bases with no gene match: 6. This CDR3 spans 15 amino acids. As DNA, the CDR3 is TGTGCCAGCAGTGCCCGACAGGGGGCGGACTATGGCTACACCTTC. This translates into CASSARQGADYGYTF.

The count of this clone is one. The chain employs TRBV21-1 and TRBJ1-1; the D call TRBD1 from the table was never checked on the DNA. TRBV21-1 is given as a pseudogene. CDR3 length equals 18 residues. CDR3 DNA: TGTGCCAGCAGCAAAGCGGGGGACAGGGGCATCGGCTGCACTGAAGCTTTCTTT. It codes for CASSKAGDRGIGCTEAFF.

The rearrangement links TRBV7-9 to TRBJ2-3; D may be TRBD2 (5 bases). This CDR3 contains 16 residues. CDR1 SEHNR and CDR2 FQNEAQ come from the germline V gene (reference sequence). The V end was cut by 5 bases, the J end by 6 bases, with 21 bases between. The CDR3: CASSPPLEADGDTQYF. CDR3 nucleotides: TGTGCCAGCAGCCCACCACTAGAGGCGGATGGGGATACGCAGTATTTT.

The chain employs TRBV3-1 (or the pseudogene TRBV3-2) and TRBJ1-5, with D hard to call. This CDR3 contains 13 residues. Trimming stripped 2 bases from V and 9 bases from J, with 11 bases between. Germline-derived CDR1 and CDR2 are LGHDT and YNNKEL (reference sequence). The CDR3 protein is CASSQRGVSPQHF. The CDR3 nucleotides are TGTGCCAGCAGCCAAAGAGGCGTTTCGCCCCAGCATTTT.

In this sample, this clone turned up once. The V gene is TRBV29-1, the J gene TRBJ2-1; D may be TRBD2 (5 bases). The V end lost 5 bases, the J end lost 9 bases, and 11 bases lay between the germline ends. Germline values: CDR1 SQVTM, CDR2 ANQGSEA. CDR3 length equals 11 residues. The CDR3: CSVLWETEQFF. CDR3 DNA: TGCAGCGTTCTTTGGGAGACTGAGCAGTTCTTC.

V is TRBV2 and J is TRBJ1-3; 8 bases are shared with TRBD1. The length of the CDR3 is 14 residues. The V segment lost 4 bases and the J segment 4 bases; nucleotides outside the gene matches: 3. Germline V gene lookup returns CDR1 SNHLY and CDR2 FYNNEI. The CDR3 reads CASSGQGQGNTIYF. The CDR3 region has the DNA TGTGCCAGCAGTGGACAGGGGCAGGGAAACACCATATATTTT.

This clone was detected only once. The V and J genes are TRBV7-9 and TRBJ2-1, with TRBD2 matching over 7 bases. V shed 2 bases, J shed 10 bases, and the junction held 8 bases outside the gene matches. The CDR3 loop spans 14 amino acids. Germline CDR1 SEHNR, CDR2 FQNEAQ (reference sequence). DNA for the CDR3: TGTGCCAGCAGCTTATCTACTAGCGAACGGGAGCAGTTCTTC. Encoded protein: CASSLSTSEREQFF. The entire variable domain, with the rest obtained from reference TRBV7-9 and TRBJ2-1, is as follows: DTGVSQNPRHKITKRGQNVTFRCDPISEHNRLYWYRQTLGQGPEFLTYFQNEAQLEKSRLLSDRFSAERPKGSFSTLEIQRTEQGDSAMYLCASSLSTSEREQFFGPGTRLTVL.

CDR3 amino acids: CASSLASQGPNQPQHF. The CDR3 DNA is TGTGCCAGCAGCTTAGCCAGCCAGGGCCCCAATCAGCCCCAGCATTTT. The chain is built from TRBV7-9 and TRBJ1-5, with D possibly being TRBD1 (5 bases). The CDR3 contains 16 residues. With 0 bases removed from V and 3 bases from J, the gap between germline ends came to 12 bases. Germline V gives CDR1 SEHNR, CDR2 FQNEAQ (reference sequence).

The chain joins TRBV7-3 to TRBJ2-3; the D is unclear. The length of the CDR3 is 15 residues. Trimming took off 2 bases at V and 3 bases at J, with 12 bases between the two ends. CDR1 and CDR2 (germline): SGHTA, FQGTGA. CDR3 DNA: TGTGCCAGCAGCTTATTTGGTTCCGGGACAGATACGCAGTATTTT. Translating gives CASSLFGSGTDTQYF.

The chain couples TRBV6-5 to TRBJ1-1; no clear D. This CDR3 contains 14 residues. The V and J ends lost 6 bases and 0 bases respectively, with 11 bases between them. Germline assignment: CDR1 MNHEY and CDR2 SVGAGI. The CDR3 loop is CASSPTPMNTEAFF. CDR3 bases: TGTGCCAGCAGCCCGACACCAATGAACACTGAAGCTTTCTTT.

This clone was seen a few times. The chain joins TRBV10-3 to TRBJ1-3, with 10 nucleotides matching TRBD1. The CDR3 sequence is 18 residues long. V lost 0 bases and J lost 1; bases outside the gene matches: 6. In germline, CDR1 is ENHRY, CDR2 SYGVKD. CDR3 amino acids: CAISESPGQGESGNTIYF. CDR3 DNA sequence: TGTGCCATCAGTGAGTCCCCAGGACAGGGGGAGTCTGGAAACACCATATATTTT.

V is TRBV7-3 and J is TRBJ2-3; D is undetermined. Germline V gives CDR1 SGHTA, CDR2 FQGTGA. The CDR3 loop spans 14 amino acids. Trimming took off 5 bases at V and 2 bases at J, with 11 bases between the two ends. The chain's CDR3 is CASSNPSSTDTQYF. CDR3 bases: TGTGCCAGCAGCAATCCGAGCTCCACAGATACGCAGTATTTT.

The chain couples TRBV28 to TRBJ1-1; TRBD1 agrees at 9 bases. Germline CDR1 and CDR2: MDHEN and SYDVKM. V lost 5 bases, J lost 8 bases, and 12 bases stayed unmatched. The CDR3 runs to 15 residues. The CDR3, as DNA: TGTGCCAGCAGTGTATCATCTGTCGGACAGGGGGAAGCTTTCTTT. Its protein product is CASSVSSVGQGEAFF.

J is TRBJ2-1 and V is TRBV27, with 10 bases fitting TRBD2. Germline V gives CDR1 MNHEY, CDR2 SMNVEV (reference sequence). The V segment lost 2 bases and the J segment 8 bases; nucleotides outside the gene matches: 15. The CDR3 contains 18 residues. Written as DNA, the CDR3 is TGTGCCAGCAGTTTAGCCCCCACCGGCACTAGCGGGATTTATGAGCAGTTCTTC. Translated, it gives CASSLAPTGTSGIYEQFF.

The J gene is TRBJ2-2, the V gene TRBV6-5; possibly TRBD1 for D (6 bases). The CDR3 spans 14 residues. Deletions cut 2 bases from V and 5 bases from J, with 9 bases between. CDR1 and CDR2 (germline): MNHEY, SVGAGI. The CDR3 DNA sequence: TGTGCCAGCAGTTACGGGGGCCGTACCGGGGAGCTGTTTTTT. Encoded protein: CASSYGGRTGELFF.

This clone was seen a few times. The V gene is TRBV29-1, the J gene TRBJ1-5; D not resolved. The CDR3 is 13 residues long. CDR1 SQVTM and CDR2 ANQGSEA come from the germline V gene. Trimming pared 4 bases from V and 2 bases from J, leaving 9 bases between. CDR3 residues: CSVARSGNQPQHF. The DNA of the CDR3 is TGCAGCGTTGCACGGTCGGGCAATCAGCCCCAGCATTTT.

The V and J genes are TRBV28 and TRBJ2-1; D remains ambiguous. V was cut by 6 bases and J by 0 bases, with 15 bases left in between. Germline CDR1 is MDHEN and CDR2 is SYDVKM. This CDR3 comprises 16 residues. The chain's CDR3 is CASRTDTLSSYNEQFF. The CDR3 nucleotides are TGTGCCAGCAGGACTGATACGCTAAGCTCCTACAATGAGCAGTTCTTC. The full variable domain, with the rest looked up from reference TRBV28 and TRBJ2-1, is DVKVTQSSRYLVKRTGEKVFLECVQDMDHENMFWYRQDPGLGLRLIYFSYDVKMKEKGDIPEGYSVSREKKERFSLILESASTNQTSMYLCASRTDTLSSYNEQFFGPGTRLTVL.